One and the same sample provided the 9 T cell receptor beta chains below, sequenced in a study of CD4 T cells in relation to SARS-CoV-2 and coronaviruses. Clones were sequenced by immunoSEQ multiplex PCR, and TCRdb holds only the in-frame ones, with some missing. The sample consists of some 35,000 clones, approximately 87% of them appearing once. The sequenced sample was memory CD4+ T cells from PBMCs. Every receptor here comes from an adult with COVID-19.

V and J are TRBV9 and TRBJ1-6; weak D call: TRBD1 (5 bases). Trimming took off 0 bases at V and 7 bases at J, with 8 bases between the two ends. There are 14 residues in the CDR3. Germline V gives CDR1 SGDLS, CDR2 YYNGEE. The CDR3 region is CASSVGGTNSPLHF. The CDR3 DNA is TGTGCCAGCAGCGTAGGAGGGACCAATTCACCCCTCCACTTT.

This chain uses TRBV7-2 with TRBJ1-2; the D gene is possibly TRBD1 (6 bases). Trimming stripped 4 bases from V and 7 bases from J, with 13 bases between. This CDR3 is built from 13 residues. Germline assignment: CDR1 SGHTA and CDR2 FQGNSA. The DNA of the CDR3 is TGTGCCAGCAGCTGGGGACAAAGCAGTGGCTACACCTTC. Translation: CASSWGQSSGYTF. The entire variable domain, with the rest obtained from reference TRBV7-2 and TRBJ1-2, is as follows: GAGVSQSPSNKVTEKGKDVELRCDPISGHTALYWYRQSLGQGLEFLIYFQGNSAPDKSGLPSDRFSAERTGGSVSTLTIQRTQQEDSAVYLCASSWGQSSGYTFGSGTRLTVV.

The rearrangement joins TRBV3-1 (or the pseudogene TRBV3-2) to TRBJ2-7; 12 bases fit TRBD2. Losses at the gene ends were 3 bases for V and 7 bases for J; bases not matched to a gene: 7. This CDR3 contains 15 residues. Germline loops: CDR1 LGHDT, CDR2 YNNKEL (reference sequence). CDR3 loop: CASSQASGGAWEQYF. The CDR3 coding sequence is TGTGCCAGCAGCCAGGCTAGCGGGGGGGCTTGGGAGCAGTACTTC.

The CDR3 bases are TGTGCCAGCAGTGAAATAGGCTGGGGGGTAGGGACTGAAGCTTTCTTT. This encodes CASSEIGWGVGTEAFF. This rearrangement joins TRBV2 to TRBJ1-1, with D perhaps TRBD1 (5 bases). The CDR3 length is 16 residues. Trimming took off 2 bases at V and 5 bases at J, with 18 bases between the two ends. The germline gives CDR1 SNHLY, CDR2 FYNNEI.

J is TRBJ1-1 and V is TRBV5-4; 10 positions agree with TRBD1. After removal of 4 bases from V and 1 base from J, the junction contained 7 bases not matched to a gene. The CDR3 consists of 16 residues. Germline V CDR1 and CDR2: SGHNT, YYREEE (reference sequence). The CDR3 nucleotides read TGTGCCAGCAGCCCGGGACAGGGGCGGCCGAACACTGAAGCTTTCTTT. This codes for CASSPGQGRPNTEAFF. Looking up the rest from reference TRBV5-4 and TRBJ1-1 gives the full variable domain: ETGVTQSPTHLIKTRGQQVTLRCSSQSGHNTVSWYQQALGQGPQFIFQYYREEENGRGNFPPRFSGLQFPNYSSELNVNALELDDSALYLCASSPGQGRPNTEAFFGQGTRLTVV.

V is TRBV7-9 and J is TRBJ1-3; D remains ambiguous. The CDR3 loop spans 15 amino acids. Germline V gives CDR1 SEHNR, CDR2 FQNEAQ (reference sequence). V was pared by 5 bases and J by 0 bases, with 11 bases between. The CDR3 nucleotides read TGTGCCAGCAGCCTCCCCCTGGTCTCTGGAAACACCATATATTTT. Translating gives CASSLPLVSGNTIYF.

The V and J genes are TRBV2 and TRBJ2-2; D could derive from TRBD1 or TRBD2 (6 bases each). Trimming took off 8 bases at V and 4 bases at J, with 17 bases between the two ends. CDR3 length: 15 amino acids. CDR1 SNHLY and CDR2 FYNNEI come from the germline V gene. CDR3 amino acids: CASGTQGHGTGELFF. In DNA form, the CDR3 reads TGTGCCAGCGGGACTCAGGGGCACGGCACCGGGGAGCTGTTTTTT.

The J gene is TRBJ2-6, the V gene TRBV5-1; D is unclear. Germline V gene lookup returns CDR1 SGHRS and CDR2 YFSETQ. The length of the CDR3 is 16 residues. V lost 0 bases to trimming and J lost 0 bases, with 7 bases between them. In DNA, the CDR3 is TGCGCCAGCAGCTTGGAACGCCCCTCTGGGGCCAACGTCCTGACTTTC. Protein product: CASSLERPSGANVLTF.

CDR3 sequence reads: CASSEGNTEAFF. The DNA of the CDR3 is TGTGCCAGCAGCGAGGGGAACACTGAAGCTTTCTTT. The chain is built from TRBV14 and TRBJ1-1; D unresolved. CDR3 length equals 12 residues. Trimming took 5 bases from V and 1 from J, leaving 5 bases between them. In germline, CDR1 is SGHDN, CDR2 FVKESK.